One TCR beta chain is described in this entry. Its antigen remains unidentified. The entry originates in a study of T cell clonotyping in hematopoietic cell transplantation. TCRdb's copy holds only in-frame clones and misses some; the assay was immunoSEQ multiplex PCR. The sample lists 25,000 to 35,000 clones, almost 96% occurring once. Findings and limits, study-wide: Graft donor and pretransplant recipient Inverse Simpson Index values predicted broader posttransplant TCR diversity. Recipient TCR diversity dropped after transplant; expanded clonotypes rose from day 30 to 180.

The CDR3 spans 14 residues. With 6 bases removed from V and 7 bases from J, the gap between germline ends came to 18 bases. CDR1 and CDR2 from the germline V gene are MDHEN and SYDVKM. Sequenced sample: peripheral blood mononuclear cells. This clonotype originated in a man aged 45-65 years in good health. Some clones in this sample may be carry-over from other donors' samples. V gene TRBV28 combines with J gene TRBJ1-2; tentatively, D is TRBD1 (6 bases). The CDR3 DNA follows: TGTGCCAGCAGACTACCAATCACAGGGACTGGCTACACCTTC. It is translated as CASRLPITGTGYTF.